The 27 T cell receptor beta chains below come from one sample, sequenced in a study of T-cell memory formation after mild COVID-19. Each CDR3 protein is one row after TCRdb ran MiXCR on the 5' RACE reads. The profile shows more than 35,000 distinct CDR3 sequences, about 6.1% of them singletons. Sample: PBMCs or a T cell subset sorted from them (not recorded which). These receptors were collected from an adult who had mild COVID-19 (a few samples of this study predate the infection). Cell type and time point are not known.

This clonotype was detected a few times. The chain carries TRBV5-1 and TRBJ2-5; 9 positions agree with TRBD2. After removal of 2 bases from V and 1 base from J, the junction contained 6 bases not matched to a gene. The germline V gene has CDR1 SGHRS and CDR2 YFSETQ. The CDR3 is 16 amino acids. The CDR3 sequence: CASSFGVAGAQETQYF. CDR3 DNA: TGCGCCAGCAGCTTCGGAGTAGCGGGGGCCCAAGAGACCCAGTACTTC.

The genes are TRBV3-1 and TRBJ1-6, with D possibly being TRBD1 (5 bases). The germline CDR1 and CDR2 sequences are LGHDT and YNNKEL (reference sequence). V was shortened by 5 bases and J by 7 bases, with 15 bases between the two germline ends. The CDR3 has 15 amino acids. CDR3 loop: CASSYVQGTNSPLHF. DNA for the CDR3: TGTGCCAGCAGCTACGTCCAGGGAACCAATTCACCCCTCCACTTT. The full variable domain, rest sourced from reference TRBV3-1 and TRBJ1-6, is DTAVSQTPKYLVTQMGNDKSIKCEQNLGHDTMYWYKQDSKKFLKIMFSYNNKELIINETVPNRFSPKSPDKAHLNLHINSLELGDSAVYFCASSYVQGTNSPLHFGNGTRLTVT.

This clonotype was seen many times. The CDR3, as DNA: TGTGCCAGCAGCTTAGGGGGGTTAGGCAATCAGCCCCAGCATTTT. Translation gives CASSLGGLGNQPQHF. The chain links TRBV7-6 to TRBJ1-5, with D possibly TRBD1 on 5 matching bases. There are 15 residues in the CDR3. The germline gives CDR1 SGHVS, CDR2 FNYEAQ. Deletions cut 1 base from V and 2 bases from J, with 9 bases between.

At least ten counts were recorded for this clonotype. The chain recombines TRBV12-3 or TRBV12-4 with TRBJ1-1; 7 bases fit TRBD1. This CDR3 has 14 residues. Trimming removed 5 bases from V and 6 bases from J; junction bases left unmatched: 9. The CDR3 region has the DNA TGTGCCAGCAGTAACGGGCAGGGGGTCGCTGAAGCTTTCTTT. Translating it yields CASSNGQGVAEAFF.

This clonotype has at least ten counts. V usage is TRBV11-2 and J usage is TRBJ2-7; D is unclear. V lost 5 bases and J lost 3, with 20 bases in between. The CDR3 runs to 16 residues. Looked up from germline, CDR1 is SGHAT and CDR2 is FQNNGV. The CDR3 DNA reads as TGTGCCAGCAGCCCAACCAGACGAGTAGGAGACTACGAGCAGTACTTC. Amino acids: CASSPTRRVGDYEQYF.

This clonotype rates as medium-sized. The CDR3 loop is CASTPFEIGEQYF. The CDR3, as DNA: TGTGCCAGCACCCCTTTCGAGATAGGCGAGCAGTACTTC. The gene calls are TRBV12-3 or TRBV12-4 and TRBJ2-7; D is unresolved. Trimming cost V 7 bases and J 6 bases, with 16 bases left between them. This CDR3 comprises 13 residues.

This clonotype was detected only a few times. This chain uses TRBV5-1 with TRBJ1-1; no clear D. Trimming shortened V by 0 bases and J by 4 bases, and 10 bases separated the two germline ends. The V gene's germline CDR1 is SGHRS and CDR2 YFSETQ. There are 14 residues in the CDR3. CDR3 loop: CASSLEAFGTEAFF. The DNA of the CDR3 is TGCGCCAGCAGCTTGGAAGCGTTCGGCACTGAAGCTTTCTTT.

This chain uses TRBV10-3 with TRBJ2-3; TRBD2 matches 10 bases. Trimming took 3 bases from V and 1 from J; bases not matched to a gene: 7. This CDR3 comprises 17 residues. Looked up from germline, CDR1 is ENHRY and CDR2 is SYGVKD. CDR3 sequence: CAISDPPGTSGTDTQYF. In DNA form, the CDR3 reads TGTGCCATCAGTGACCCCCCCGGGACTAGCGGCACAGATACGCAGTATTTT.

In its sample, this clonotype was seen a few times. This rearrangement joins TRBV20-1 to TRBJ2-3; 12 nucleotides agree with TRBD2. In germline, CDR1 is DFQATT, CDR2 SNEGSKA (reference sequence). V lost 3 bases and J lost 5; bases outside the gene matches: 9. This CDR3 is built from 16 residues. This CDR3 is CSARGGLAGFRDTQYF. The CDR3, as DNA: TGCAGTGCTAGGGGCGGACTAGCGGGGTTCAGAGATACGCAGTATTTT.

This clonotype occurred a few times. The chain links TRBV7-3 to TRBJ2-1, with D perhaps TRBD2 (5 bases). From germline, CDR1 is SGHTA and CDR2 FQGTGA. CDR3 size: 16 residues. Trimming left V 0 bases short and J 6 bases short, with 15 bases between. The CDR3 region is CASSLTPSGMVNEQFF. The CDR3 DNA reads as TGTGCCAGCAGCTTAACGCCGAGCGGTATGGTCAATGAGCAGTTCTTC.

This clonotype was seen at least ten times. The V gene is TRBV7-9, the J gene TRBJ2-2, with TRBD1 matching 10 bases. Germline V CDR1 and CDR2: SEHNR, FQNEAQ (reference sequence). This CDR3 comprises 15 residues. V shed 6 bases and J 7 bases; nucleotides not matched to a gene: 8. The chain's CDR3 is CASSHGQGENGELFF. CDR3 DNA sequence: TGTGCCAGCAGTCACGGACAGGGGGAGAACGGGGAGCTGTTTTTT. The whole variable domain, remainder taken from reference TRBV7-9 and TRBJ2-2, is DTGVSQNPRHKITKRGQNVTFRCDPISEHNRLYWYRQTLGQGPEFLTYFQNEAQLEKSRLLSDRFSAERPKGSFSTLEIQRTEQGDSAMYLCASSHGQGENGELFFGEGSRLTVL.

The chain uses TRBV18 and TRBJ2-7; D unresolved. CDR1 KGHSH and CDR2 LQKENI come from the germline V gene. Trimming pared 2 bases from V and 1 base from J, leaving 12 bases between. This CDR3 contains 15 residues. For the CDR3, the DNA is TGTGCCAGCTCACCAAACGTCGGTCGGTCCTACGAGCAGTACTTC. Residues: CASSPNVGRSYEQYF.

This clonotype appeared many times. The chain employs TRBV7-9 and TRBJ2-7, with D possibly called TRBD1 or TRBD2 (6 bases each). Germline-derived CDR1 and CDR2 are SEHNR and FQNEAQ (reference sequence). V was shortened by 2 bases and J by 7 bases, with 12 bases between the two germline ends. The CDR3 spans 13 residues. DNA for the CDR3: TGTGCCAGCAGCTTAACGGGGGCGGGAGAGCAGTACTTC. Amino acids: CASSLTGAGEQYF.

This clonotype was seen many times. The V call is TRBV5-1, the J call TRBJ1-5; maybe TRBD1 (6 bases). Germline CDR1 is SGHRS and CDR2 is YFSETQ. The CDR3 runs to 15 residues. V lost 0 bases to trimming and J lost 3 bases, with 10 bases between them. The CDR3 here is CASSLASGVNQPQHF. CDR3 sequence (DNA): TGCGCCAGCAGCTTGGCGTCAGGGGTCAATCAGCCCCAGCATTTT.

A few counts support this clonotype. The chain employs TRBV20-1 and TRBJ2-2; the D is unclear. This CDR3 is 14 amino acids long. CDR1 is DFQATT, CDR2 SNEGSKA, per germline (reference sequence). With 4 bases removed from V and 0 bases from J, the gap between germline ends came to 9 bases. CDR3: CSATGQTNTGELFF. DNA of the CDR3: TGCAGTGCTACCGGGCAGACGAACACCGGGGAGCTGTTTTTT.

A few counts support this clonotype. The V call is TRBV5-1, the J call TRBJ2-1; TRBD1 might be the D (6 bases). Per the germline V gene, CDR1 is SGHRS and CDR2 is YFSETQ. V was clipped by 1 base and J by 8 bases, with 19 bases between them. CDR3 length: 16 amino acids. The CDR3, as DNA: TGCGCCAGCAGCTTGAGTACTGGGACAATGGGGCATGAGCAGTTCTTC. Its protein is CASSLSTGTMGHEQFF.

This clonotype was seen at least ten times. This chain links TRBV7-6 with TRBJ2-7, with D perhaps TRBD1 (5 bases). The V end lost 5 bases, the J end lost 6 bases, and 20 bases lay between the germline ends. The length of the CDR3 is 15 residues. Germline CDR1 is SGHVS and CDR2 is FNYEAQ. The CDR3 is CASSPLGHFVTEQYF. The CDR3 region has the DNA TGTGCCAGCAGCCCCCTGGGGCACTTCGTTACCGAGCAGTACTTC.

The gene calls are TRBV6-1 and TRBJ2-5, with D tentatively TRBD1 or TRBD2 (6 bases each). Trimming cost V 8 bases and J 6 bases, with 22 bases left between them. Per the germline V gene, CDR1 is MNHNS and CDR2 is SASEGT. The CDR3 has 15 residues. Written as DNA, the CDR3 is TGTGCCAGCCAGAAGTCGGAGGGGGAGAGTAAGACCCAGTACTTC. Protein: CASQKSEGESKTQYF.

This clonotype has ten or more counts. The CDR3 loop reads CSAIKGHEQFF. DNA of the CDR3: TGCAGTGCTATTAAAGGGCATGAGCAGTTCTTC. J is TRBJ2-1 and V is TRBV20-1; D unclear. V lost 4 bases and J lost 8, with 9 bases in between. Germline values: CDR1 DFQATT, CDR2 SNEGSKA (reference sequence). This CDR3 contains 11 residues.

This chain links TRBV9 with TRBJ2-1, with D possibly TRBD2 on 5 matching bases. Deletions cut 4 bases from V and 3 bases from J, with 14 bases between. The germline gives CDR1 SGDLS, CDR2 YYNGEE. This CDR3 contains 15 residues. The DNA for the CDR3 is TGTGCCAGCAGCCCCACAGCGGTAGACTACAATGAGCAGTTCTTC. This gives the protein CASSPTAVDYNEQFF. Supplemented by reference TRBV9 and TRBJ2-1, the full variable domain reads DSGVTQTPKHLITATGQRVTLRCSPRSGDLSVYWYQQSLDQGLQFLIQYYNGEERAKGNILERFSAQQFPDLHSELNLSSLELGDSALYFCASSPTAVDYNEQFFGPGTRLTVL.

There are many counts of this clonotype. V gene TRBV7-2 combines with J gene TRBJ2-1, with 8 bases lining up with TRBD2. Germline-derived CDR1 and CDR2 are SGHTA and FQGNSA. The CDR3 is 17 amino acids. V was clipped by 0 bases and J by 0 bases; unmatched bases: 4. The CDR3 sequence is CASSLAPGLGSYNEQFF. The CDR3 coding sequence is TGTGCCAGCAGCTTAGCGCCGGGACTAGGCTCCTACAATGAGCAGTTCTTC.

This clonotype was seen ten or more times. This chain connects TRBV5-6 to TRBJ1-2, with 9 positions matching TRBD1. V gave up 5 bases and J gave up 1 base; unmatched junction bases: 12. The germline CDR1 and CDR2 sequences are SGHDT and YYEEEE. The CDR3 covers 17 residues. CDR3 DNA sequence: TGTGCCAGCAGACGCCGGGACAGGGCCCCAAATAACTATGGCTACACCTTC. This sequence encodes CASRRRDRAPNNYGYTF.

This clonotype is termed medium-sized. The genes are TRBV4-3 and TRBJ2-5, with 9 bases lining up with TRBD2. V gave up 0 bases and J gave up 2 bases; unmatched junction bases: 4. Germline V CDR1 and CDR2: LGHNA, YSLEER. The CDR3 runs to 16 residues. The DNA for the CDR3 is TGCGCCAGCAGCCAAGATTGGGCGGGAGGGCAAGAGACCCAGTACTTC. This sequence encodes CASSQDWAGGQETQYF.

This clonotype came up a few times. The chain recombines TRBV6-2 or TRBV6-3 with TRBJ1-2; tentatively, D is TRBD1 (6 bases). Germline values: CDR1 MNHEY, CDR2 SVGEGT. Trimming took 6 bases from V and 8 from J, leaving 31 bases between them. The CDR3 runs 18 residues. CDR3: CASSRFGQSRRLGDGYTF. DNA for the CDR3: TGTGCCAGCAGCCGATTCGGACAGAGCCGGCGATTGGGTGACGGCTACACCTTC.

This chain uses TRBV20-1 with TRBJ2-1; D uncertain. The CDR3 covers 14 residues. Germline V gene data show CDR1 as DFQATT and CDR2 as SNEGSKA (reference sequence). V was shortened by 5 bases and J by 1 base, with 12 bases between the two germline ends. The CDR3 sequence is CSAGSDKSYNEQFF. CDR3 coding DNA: TGCAGTGCTGGTAGTGATAAATCCTACAATGAGCAGTTCTTC.

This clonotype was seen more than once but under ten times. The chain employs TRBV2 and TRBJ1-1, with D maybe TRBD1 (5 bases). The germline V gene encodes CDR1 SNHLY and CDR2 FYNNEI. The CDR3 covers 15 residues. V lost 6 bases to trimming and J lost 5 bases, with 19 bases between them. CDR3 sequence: CASSPPGAEGTEAFF. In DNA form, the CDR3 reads TGTGCCAGCAGCCCCCCCGGGGCCGAGGGAACTGAAGCTTTCTTT.

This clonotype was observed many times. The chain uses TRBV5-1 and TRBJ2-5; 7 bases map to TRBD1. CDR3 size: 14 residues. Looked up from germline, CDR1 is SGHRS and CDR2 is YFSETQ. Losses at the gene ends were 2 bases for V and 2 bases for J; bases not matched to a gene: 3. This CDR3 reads CASSLLGQQETQYF. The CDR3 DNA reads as TGCGCCAGCAGCTTACTGGGACAGCAAGAGACCCAGTACTTC.